Listed here are 20 T cell receptor beta chains from one sample, sequenced in a study of long-term antiretroviral therapy in people with HIV. Run at survey level, the immunoSEQ assay was version v3.0. Method: immunoSEQ multiplex PCR; TCRdb's copy keeps in-frame clones and lacks some. The data show 20,000 to 25,000 clones, under 90% seen once. This material consisted of unsorted PBMCs, taken at the start of antiretroviral therapy. All receptors come from a man aged 45-60 years with HIV.

This CDR3 is CASSLIEGNQPQHF. Here the CDR3 DNA reads TGTGCCAGCAGCCTGATCGAAGGCAATCAGCCCCAGCATTTT. The chain links TRBV28 to TRBJ1-5; D is unclear. Per the germline V gene, CDR1 is MDHEN and CDR2 is SYDVKM. The CDR3 length is 14 residues. Trimming stripped 6 bases from V and 2 bases from J, with 11 bases between.

V gene TRBV7-2 combines with J gene TRBJ1-3; D unresolved. Germline assignment: CDR1 SGHTA and CDR2 FQGNSA. The V end lost 1 base, the J end lost 0 bases, and 4 bases lay between the germline ends. The CDR3 consists of 14 residues. CDR3 in DNA: TGTGCCAGCAGCTTAGGTGGCTCTGGAAACACCATATATTTT. This encodes CASSLGGSGNTIYF.

The chain uses TRBV6-1 and TRBJ2-5, with D unresolved. The V end lost 2 bases, the J end lost 1 base, and 8 bases lay between the germline ends. This CDR3 region has 14 residues. Germline V gene data show CDR1 as MNHNS and CDR2 as SASEGT. CDR3 residues: CASSELGIQETQYF. CDR3 DNA: TGTGCCAGCAGTGAATTAGGGATCCAAGAGACCCAGTACTTC.

This chain uses TRBV11-3 with TRBJ2-7, with D hard to call. V was cut by 5 bases and J by 5 bases, with 7 bases left in between. Looked up from germline, CDR1 is SGHNT and CDR2 is YENEEA. The CDR3 is made up of 11 amino acids. DNA for the CDR3: TGTGCCAGCAGCATAGTCCACGAGCAGTACTTC. Translated: CASSIVHEQYF. The full variable domain, its missing parts supplied by reference TRBV11-3 and TRBJ2-7, is EAGVVQSPRYKIIEKKQPVAFWCNPISGHNTLYWYLQNLGQGPELLIRYENEEAVDDSQLPKDRFSAERLKGVDSTLKIQPAELGDSAVYLCASSIVHEQYFGPGTRLTVT.

The CDR3 DNA is TGTGCCAGTAGTGGGACAGGGAATCAGCCCCAGCATTTT. Translated: CASSGTGNQPQHF. The chain links TRBV19 to TRBJ1-5; 9 nucleotides line up with TRBD1. Germline assignment: CDR1 LNHDA and CDR2 SQIVND (reference sequence). The trim removed 5 bases at V and 4 bases at J, leaving 0 bases unmatched. The length of the CDR3 is 13 residues. The variable domain in full, with the rest retrieved from reference TRBV19 and TRBJ1-5, is DGGITQSPKYLFRKEGQNVTLSCEQNLNHDAMYWYRQDPGQGLRLIYYSQIVNDFQKGDIAEGYSVSREKKESFPLTVTSAQKNPTAFYLCASSGTGNQPQHFGDGTRLSIL.

The V and J genes are TRBV2 and TRBJ1-4, with D hard to call. V was trimmed by 3 bases and J by 6 bases, leaving 14 bases between them. Germline CDR1 SNHLY, CDR2 FYNNEI. This CDR3 has 15 amino acids. For the CDR3, the DNA is TGTGCCAGCAGTGATCTGTGGACTGCCGATGAAAAACTGTTTTTT. This encodes CASSDLWTADEKLFF.

About this clone itself: A junction end diverges from the germline sequence, so it may reflect a read error. The chain combines TRBV5-1 with TRBJ1-6; 7 positions match TRBD1. Germline CDR1 is SGHRS and CDR2 is YFSETQ. This CDR3 contains 15 residues. DNA of the CDR3: TGCGCCAGCAGCTCGACAGGGAAGATACATTCTCCCCTCCACTTT. Protein product: CASSSTGKIHSPLHF.

The chain carries TRBV7-6 and TRBJ1-3, with a weak D call TRBD1 (5 bases). Germline V CDR1 and CDR2: SGHVS, FNYEAQ. V lost 2 bases and J 4 bases, leaving 12 bases between the germline ends. CDR3 length: 15 residues. In DNA, the CDR3 is TGTGCCAGCAGCTTAAGTCAGGGAGCAGGAAACACCATATATTTT. Protein sequence: CASSLSQGAGNTIYF.

The chain links TRBV5-1 to TRBJ2-7, with 7 bases identical to TRBD1. Germline-derived CDR1 and CDR2 are SGHRS and YFSETQ. Losses at the gene ends were 2 bases for V and 5 bases for J; bases not matched to a gene: 10. The CDR3 contains 15 residues. Here the CDR3 reads CASSFGAGGTDEQYF. The CDR3, as DNA: TGCGCCAGCAGCTTTGGGGCAGGGGGAACCGACGAGCAGTACTTC.

This clone has just one count. This chain joins TRBV5-1 and TRBJ2-3; D unresolved. CDR3 length: 13 residues. The V and J ends lost 6 bases and 2 bases respectively, with 10 bases between them. The germline V gene encodes CDR1 SGHRS and CDR2 YFSETQ. CDR3 amino acids: CASTVSPTDTQYF. Here the CDR3 DNA reads TGCGCCAGCACCGTATCCCCCACAGATACGCAGTATTTT. Filled out from reference TRBV5-1 and TRBJ2-3, the complete variable domain reads KAGVTQTPRYLIKTRGQQVTLSCSPISGHRSVSWYQQTPGQGLQFLFEYFSETQRNKGNFPGRFSGRQFSNSRSEMNVSTLELGDSALYLCASTVSPTDTQYFGPGTRLTVL.

This clone has just a few counts. The chain has TRBV11-3 and TRBJ2-7; possible D gene TRBD2, 6 bases. The CDR3 has 15 residues. With 6 bases removed from V and 0 bases from J, the gap between germline ends came to 15 bases. Germline V gene sequence: CDR1 SGHNT, CDR2 YENEEA. CDR3 DNA: TGTGCCAGCAGACACCGGGACTTGCCCTCCTACGAGCAGTACTTC. Translation gives CASRHRDLPSYEQYF. Based on the CDR3 plus reference TRBV11-3 and TRBJ2-7, the full variable domain is EAGVVQSPRYKIIEKKQPVAFWCNPISGHNTLYWYLQNLGQGPELLIRYENEEAVDDSQLPKDRFSAERLKGVDSTLKIQPAELGDSAVYLCASRHRDLPSYEQYFGPGTRLTVT.

The rearrangement joins TRBV5-1 to TRBJ2-5, with D possibly called TRBD1 or TRBD2 (5 bases each). Germline-derived CDR1 and CDR2 are SGHRS and YFSETQ. There are 14 residues in the CDR3. V lost 3 bases to trimming and J lost 5 bases, with 14 bases between them. The CDR3, as DNA: TGCGCCAGCAGCTCCTCGTCGGGGCCGGAGACCCAGTACTTC. Encoded protein: CASSSSSGPETQYF. Based on the CDR3 plus reference TRBV5-1 and TRBJ2-5, the full variable domain is KAGVTQTPRYLIKTRGQQVTLSCSPISGHRSVSWYQQTPGQGLQFLFEYFSETQRNKGNFPGRFSGRQFSNSRSEMNVSTLELGDSALYLCASSSSSGPETQYFGPGTRLLVL.

The chain is built from TRBV7-2 and TRBJ1-2; a possible D gene is TRBD1 (5 bases). Trimming took 5 bases from V and 0 from J, leaving 10 bases between them. The CDR3 consists of 14 residues. From germline, CDR1 is SGHTA and CDR2 FQGNSA. The CDR3 sequence: CASSRDGANYGYTF. The CDR3, as DNA: TGTGCCAGCAGCAGGGACGGGGCTAACTATGGCTACACCTTC.

V usage is TRBV5-1 and J usage is TRBJ2-3, with a possible D match to TRBD1 (6 bases). This CDR3 region has 16 residues. Trimming removed 0 bases at V and 0 bases at J, with 11 bases between. CDR1 and CDR2 from the germline V gene are SGHRS and YFSETQ. CDR3 DNA sequence: TGCGCCAGCAGCTTGGTAACAGGGTCGAGCACAGATACGCAGTATTTT. It codes for CASSLVTGSSTDTQYF.

This clone was seen only once. The rearrangement uses TRBV2 and TRBJ1-4; no firm D call. The germline gives CDR1 SNHLY, CDR2 FYNNEI. This CDR3 contains 14 residues. V gave up 6 bases and J gave up 8 bases, with 16 bases separating them. CDR3 nucleotides: TGTGCCAGCAGGAGAGGGAGGGATAGAGAAAAACTGTTTTTT. This translates into CASRRGRDREKLFF.

V usage is TRBV19 and J usage is TRBJ2-3, with D unresolved. CDR1 is LNHDA, CDR2 SQIVND, per germline (reference sequence). Trimming shortened V by 6 bases and J by 0 bases, and 7 bases separated the two germline ends. The CDR3 is made up of 13 amino acids. The CDR3 here is CASRGMSTDTQYF. The CDR3 bases are TGTGCCAGTAGAGGGATGAGCACAGATACGCAGTATTTT.

This clone was observed a single time. The rearrangement links TRBV6-5 to TRBJ2-5, with D perhaps assigned TRBD1 or TRBD2 (6 bases each). Germline loops: CDR1 MNHEY, CDR2 SVGAGI. CDR3 size: 15 residues. V was pared by 3 bases and J by 5 bases, with 16 bases between. This CDR3 is CASSYTPQGRETQYF. The CDR3 region has the DNA TGTGCCAGCAGTTATACTCCGCAGGGGAGGGAGACCCAGTACTTC.

J is TRBJ1-3 and V is TRBV5-1; 7 nucleotides match TRBD1. Germline values: CDR1 SGHRS, CDR2 YFSETQ. V shed 10 bases and J 4 bases; nucleotides not matched to a gene: 2. The CDR3 consists of 11 residues. This CDR3 is CASRGGNTIYF. CDR3 DNA: TGCGCCTCCAGGGGGGGAAACACCATATATTTT.

This clone was seen only a few times. This chain links TRBV29-1 with TRBJ1-1; TRBD1 is a possible D gene (5 bases). CDR1 and CDR2 from the germline V gene are SQVTM and ANQGSEA. V gave up 5 bases and J gave up 5 bases, with 12 bases separating them. The CDR3 spans 12 residues. The CDR3 here is CSVQRGGTEAFF. The CDR3 DNA sequence: TGCAGCGTTCAAAGGGGAGGGACTGAAGCTTTCTTT.

This chain links TRBV7-6 with TRBJ2-1; the D gene is possibly TRBD2 (6 bases). Trimming shortened V by 5 bases and J by 9 bases, and 17 bases separated the two germline ends. The CDR3 length is 14 residues. Germline V gene lookup returns CDR1 SGHVS and CDR2 FNYEAQ. The CDR3 nucleotides are TGTGCCAGCAGCGCACCCGGGCGGGGATCTGAGCAGTTCTTC. Its translation: CASSAPGRGSEQFF.